This T cell receptor (beta chain) was identified during a study of blood T cell repertoires in COVID-19. Turning to the study itself: Samples of COVID-19 (acute and convalescent) were obtained from the United States, Italy and Spain. Nucleic acid was either cDNA or gDNA, and it came from T cells, B-cell-depleted T cells, or PBMCs.

The cohort comprised adults aged 18 to 89 years residing in 24 US areas. Researchers sorted participants into cohorts using their self-reported clinical history. Germline loops: CDR1 SGHAT, CDR2 FQNNGV. The J segment lost 2 bases and the V segment lost 5 bases, leaving 4 bases of the junction unmatched. The CDR3 has 14 residues. Sequencing used immunoSEQ multiplex PCR; TCRdb keeps in-frame clones, though not all of them. The table includes 250,000 to 300,000 clones, roughly 91% detected once. The sequence was obtained from a middle-aged woman with acute COVID-19. The chain couples TRBV11-2 to TRBJ2-3, with 7 bases lining up with TRBD2. Sequenced input: PBMCs or T cells enriched from blood (not recorded which). CDR3 protein: CASSPERDTDTQYF. DNA of the CDR3: TGTGCCAGCAGCCCCGAGCGGGACACAGATACGCAGTATTTT.